Shown below are 24 T cell receptor beta chains from a single sample sequenced in a study of blood T cell repertoires in COVID-19. Sequencing was performed with immunoSEQ multiplex PCR; in TCRdb, only in-frame clones are kept and a portion is missing. The sample records some 250,000 clones, roughly 87% being singletons. The sequenced sample consisted of peripheral blood. Receptors were obtained from a woman aged 25 to 39 with acute or convalescent COVID-19.

The chain carries TRBV18 and TRBJ1-6; 8 bases align to TRBD1. The CDR3 sequence is 15 residues long. After removal of 6 bases from V and 5 bases from J, the junction contained 6 bases not matched to a gene. CDR1 is KGHSH and CDR2 is LQKENI in the germline V gene. The CDR3 DNA sequence: TGTGCCAGCTCCCGGGACAGGATCGATAATTCACCCCTCCACTTT. It codes for CASSRDRIDNSPLHF.

The genes are TRBV19 and TRBJ2-7; a possible D gene is TRBD2 (5 bases). V gave up 3 bases and J gave up 6 bases, with 12 bases separating them. CDR3 size: 13 residues. Germline V CDR1 and CDR2: LNHDA, SQIVND (reference sequence). The chain's CDR3 is CASSIPGVGEQYF. The CDR3 DNA sequence: TGTGCCAGTAGTATTCCCGGGGTTGGCGAGCAGTACTTC.

The rearrangement links TRBV11-3 to TRBJ2-1; TRBD1 is a possible D gene (6 bases). The germline V gene has CDR1 SGHNT and CDR2 YENEEA. The CDR3 contains 15 residues. V was trimmed by 5 bases and J by 2 bases, leaving 13 bases between them. In DNA, the CDR3 is TGTGCCAGCAGCCCCCGGACAGCCCCCTACAATGAGCAGTTCTTC. Its translation is CASSPRTAPYNEQFF. Using reference TRBV11-3 and TRBJ2-1 for the parts outside the CDR3, the full variable domain is EAGVVQSPRYKIIEKKQPVAFWCNPISGHNTLYWYLQNLGQGPELLIRYENEEAVDDSQLPKDRFSAERLKGVDSTLKIQPAELGDSAVYLCASSPRTAPYNEQFFGPGTRLTVL.

CDR3 in DNA: TGTGCCAGCAGCGGTGGAGGGCTGGCTCAAGAGACCCAGTACTTC. It translates to CASSGGGLAQETQYF. The V and J genes are TRBV2 and TRBJ2-5; possible D gene TRBD2, 6 bases. Germline assignment: CDR1 SNHLY and CDR2 FYNNEI. Deletions cut 6 bases from V and 2 bases from J, with 16 bases between. The CDR3 runs 15 residues.

This clone came up many times. The rearrangement links TRBV4-2 to TRBJ2-3; the match to TRBD2 covers 8 bases. The CDR3 contains 16 residues. Germline CDR1 is LGHNA and CDR2 is YNFKEQ. V was pared by 1 base and J by 5 bases, with 8 bases of the junction left unmatched. In DNA form, the CDR3 reads TGTGCCAGCAGCCAAGGAGAGGGTAGCGGGGAAGATACGCAGTATTTT. It specifies CASSQGEGSGEDTQYF.

The chain uses TRBV19 and TRBJ1-1; 9 positions agree with TRBD1. The length of the CDR3 is 15 residues. J gave up 5 bases and V 3 bases, and 7 bases lay outside the gene matches. Germline V gene data show CDR1 as LNHDA and CDR2 as SQIVND (reference sequence). CDR3 loop: CASSIGQGLRTEAFF. The CDR3, as DNA: TGTGCCAGTAGTATTGGACAGGGGCTGAGGACTGAAGCTTTCTTT.

The chain recombines TRBV27 with TRBJ1-4; 8 nucleotides agree with TRBD1. This CDR3 is 14 amino acids long. V trimming: 1 base; J trimming: 5 bases; junction bases outside the gene matches: 0. The germline V gene has CDR1 MNHEY and CDR2 SMNVEV (reference sequence). The CDR3, as DNA: TGTGCCAGCAGTTTATGGACAGGGAATGAAAAACTGTTTTTT. Its translation: CASSLWTGNEKLFF. Supplemented by reference TRBV27 and TRBJ1-4, the full variable domain reads EAQVTQNPRYLITVTGKKLTVTCSQNMNHEYMSWYRQDPGLGLRQIYYSMNVEVTDKGDVPEGYKVSRKEKRNFPLILESPSPNQTSLYFCASSLWTGNEKLFFGSGTQLSVL.

V usage is TRBV19 and J usage is TRBJ2-2; 7 nucleotides match TRBD1. The junction had 4 bases not matched to a gene; V was cut back by 8 bases and J by 4 bases. The CDR3 consists of 13 residues. The V gene's germline CDR1 is LNHDA and CDR2 SQIVND (reference sequence). CDR3 sequence: CASYRGGTGELFF. The DNA of the CDR3 is TGTGCCAGTTACAGGGGCGGCACCGGGGAGCTGTTTTTT.

The chain couples TRBV3-1 (or the pseudogene TRBV3-2) to TRBJ1-1; 9 bases match TRBD1. The ends lost 0 bases at V and 1 base at J; junction bases unmatched: 3. This CDR3 is 16 amino acids long. Germline-derived CDR1 and CDR2 are LGHDT and YNNKEL (reference sequence). In DNA form, the CDR3 reads TGTGCCAGCAGCCAAGACGGACAGGGGCCGAACACTGAAGCTTTCTTT. This translates into CASSQDGQGPNTEAFF.

CDR3 bases: TGTGCCAGCAGCTTTCTCTCAGGGGGCGCAGGGGGCTACACCTTC. Its protein product is CASSFLSGGAGGYTF. The rearrangement uses TRBV7-8 and TRBJ1-2; 8 bases match TRBD1. Germline lookup yields CDR1 SGHVS and CDR2 FQNEAQ. Trimming took 3 bases from V and 8 from J; bases not matched to a gene: 11. CDR3 length: 15 residues.

This chain uses TRBV2 with TRBJ2-1; 12 nucleotides match TRBD2. Unmatched junction bases numbered 6, after V lost 6 bases and J lost 6 bases. The CDR3 is made up of 15 amino acids. The V gene's germline CDR1 is SNHLY and CDR2 FYNNEI. DNA for the CDR3: TGTGCCAGCAGGGAGCTAGCGGGAGGGGTCAATGAGCAGTTCTTC. This encodes CASRELAGGVNEQFF. Supplemented by reference TRBV2 and TRBJ2-1, the full variable domain reads EPEVTQTPSHQVTQMGQEVILRCVPISNHLYFYWYRQILGQKVEFLVSFYNNEISEKSEIFDDQFSVERPDGSNFTLKIRSTKLEDSAMYFCASRELAGGVNEQFFGPGTRLTVL.

The chain has TRBV11-2 and TRBJ2-1; 11 nucleotides agree with TRBD1. Looked up from germline, CDR1 is SGHAT and CDR2 is FQNNGV. The CDR3 extends over 17 amino acids. J was trimmed by 5 bases and V by 2 bases; bases with no gene match: 8. DNA for the CDR3: TGTGCCAGCAGCTTACTACCGGGACAGGGGGGGAACAATGAGCAGTTCTTC. Protein product: CASSLLPGQGGNNEQFF.

V and J are TRBV29-1 and TRBJ1-1; 9 bases fit TRBD1. The J segment lost 7 bases and the V segment lost 1 base, leaving 7 bases of the junction unmatched. Germline CDR1 reads SQVTM; CDR2 reads ANQGSEA. This CDR3 is built from 14 residues. The CDR3 loop reads CSVEAPGTGIEAFF. The CDR3 DNA sequence: TGCAGCGTTGAAGCCCCCGGGACAGGGATTGAAGCTTTCTTT.

The CDR3, as DNA: TGTGCCAGCAGCTTATCCCAGGGCTCCTACAATGAGCAGTTCTTC. It specifies CASSLSQGSYNEQFF. This chain links TRBV7-3 with TRBJ2-1; D perhaps matches TRBD1 (5 bases). The CDR3 runs 15 residues. Germline V gene sequence: CDR1 SGHTA, CDR2 FQGTGA. Trimming took 2 bases from V and 0 from J, leaving 8 bases between them.

The chain has TRBV11-3 and TRBJ2-5, with TRBD2 matching over 16 bases. Germline V CDR1 and CDR2: SGHNT, YENEEA. With V trimmed by 5 bases and J by 3 bases, 6 bases remained unmatched. The CDR3 extends over 17 amino acids. CDR3 loop: CASSLGTSGRVEETQYF. CDR3 coding DNA: TGTGCCAGCAGCCTCGGGACTAGCGGGAGGGTTGAAGAGACCCAGTACTTC. The whole variable domain, remainder taken from reference TRBV11-3 and TRBJ2-5, is EAGVVQSPRYKIIEKKQPVAFWCNPISGHNTLYWYLQNLGQGPELLIRYENEEAVDDSQLPKDRFSAERLKGVDSTLKIQPAELGDSAVYLCASSLGTSGRVEETQYFGPGTRLLVL.

The genes are TRBV6-5 and TRBJ1-5, with D possibly being TRBD1 (6 bases). CDR1 is MNHEY, CDR2 SVGAGI, per germline. The CDR3 extends over 13 amino acids. Trimming removed 7 bases at V and 2 bases at J, with 9 bases between. Written as DNA, the CDR3 is TGTGCCAGCATGTCAGGGGGCAATCAGCCCCAGCATTTT. This codes for CASMSGGNQPQHF.

The genes are TRBV30 and TRBJ2-2; 11 bases match TRBD2. V lost 4 bases and J lost 0; bases outside the gene matches: 4. Germline assignment: CDR1 GTSNPN and CDR2 SVGIG (reference sequence). This CDR3 spans 16 amino acids. The CDR3 bases are TGTGCCTGGAAGCTAGCGGGAGGCCCGAACACCGGGGAGCTGTTTTTT. It encodes CAWKLAGGPNTGELFF.

The rearrangement uses TRBV6-5 and TRBJ2-1, with 8 bases identical to TRBD2. CDR3 length: 16 residues. Germline assignment: CDR1 MNHEY and CDR2 SVGAGI. The V segment lost 2 bases and the J segment 6 bases; nucleotides outside the gene matches: 9. This chain's CDR3 is CASSYPRREGRNEQFF. The CDR3 nucleotides are TGTGCCAGCAGTTACCCTCGACGGGAGGGCCGCAATGAGCAGTTCTTC.

J is TRBJ1-4 and V is TRBV30; D unresolved. CDR3 length equals 13 residues. V lost 1 base to trimming and J lost 8 bases, with 11 bases between them. CDR1 is GTSNPN, CDR2 SVGIG, per germline (reference sequence). In DNA form, the CDR3 reads TGTGCCTGGAGTGGGCGGAAATGGGAAAAACTGTTTTTT. It codes for CAWSGRKWEKLFF.

Concerning this clone itself: This sample also contains other DNA sequences that code for the same CDR3. The chain has TRBV2 and TRBJ2-1, with a possible D match to TRBD1 (6 bases). The germline CDR1 and CDR2 sequences are SNHLY and FYNNEI. The V end was cut by 2 bases, the J end by 0 bases, with 8 bases between. This CDR3 region has 15 residues. The CDR3 DNA reads TGTGCCAGCAGTGAACAGGGGAGCTCCTACAATGAGCAGTTCTTC. This codes for CASSEQGSSYNEQFF.

CDR3 sequence: CATDPGQSLSSYEQYF. Here the CDR3 DNA reads TGTGCCACCGACCCGGGACAGAGTCTAAGCTCCTACGAGCAGTACTTC. The chain combines TRBV2 with TRBJ2-7; TRBD1 matches at 7 bases. Germline assignment: CDR1 SNHLY and CDR2 FYNNEI. V shed 10 bases, J shed 0 bases, and the junction held 15 bases outside the gene matches. The length of the CDR3 is 16 residues.

This clone was recorded only once. The junction differs from germline at one of its ends, possibly a read error. This chain connects TRBV9 to TRBJ2-7; 15 nucleotides align to TRBD2. Germline V gives CDR1 SGDLS, CDR2 YYNGEE. The CDR3 runs to 16 residues. CDR3 DNA: TGTGCCGGCAGCGGGGGACTAGCGGGAGGCCCCGCCGAGCAGTACTTC. Protein: CAGSGGLAGGPAEQYF.

The gene calls are TRBV19 and TRBJ2-1; 12 bases fit TRBD1. With V trimmed by 5 bases and J by 2 bases, 13 bases remained unmatched. CDR1 and CDR2 (germline): LNHDA, SQIVND (reference sequence). The CDR3 has 19 amino acids. CDR3 in DNA: TGTGCCAGTAGTTCCACCGGGACAGGGGGCTTGAAAACCTACAATGAGCAGTTCTTC. Amino acid sequence: CASSSTGTGGLKTYNEQFF.

The rearrangement uses TRBV4-1 and TRBJ1-4; D is uncertain. Germline CDR1 MGHRA, CDR2 YSYEKL. The CDR3 has 17 residues. V gave up 1 base and J gave up 2 bases, with 14 bases separating them. CDR3 loop: CASSQVSFRGTNEKLFF. In DNA form, the CDR3 reads TGCGCCAGCAGCCAAGTAAGCTTCCGAGGGACTAATGAAAAACTGTTTTTT.